The 14 T cell receptor beta chains in this list originate from one sample, sequenced in a study of spatial heterogeneity in lung cancer. Whole-study findings and limits: One measure, the expanded intratumoral alpha and beta TCR count, tracked tumor mutation counts.

TCRdb re-called the 5' RACE reads with MiXCR, one entry per CDR3 protein. The table has some 16,000 distinct CDR3 sequences, around 6.5% seen once. These receptors lack a known antigen. Documented time point: sample taken at primary tumor resection. Sample: lung tumor tissue, taken at surgery. Source of these receptors: a female donor with early-stage non-small cell lung cancer.

The table lists this clonotype with many counts. This beta chain came through as a stray read in a library set up for alpha chains, and its size says little. This sequence joins TRBV28 and TRBJ2-5; D not certain. V lost 4 bases to trimming and J lost 4 bases, with 7 bases between them. CDR3 length: 12 residues. The germline gives CDR1 MDHEN, CDR2 SYDVKM. As DNA, the CDR3 is TGTGCCAGCAGTTCAGGCCCAGAGACCCAGTACTTC. It encodes CASSSGPETQYF.

This clonotype is categorized as medium-sized (0.01 to 0.1%). This beta chain is a stray sequence in a library constructed for alpha chains; its clone size is not meaningful. The V call is TRBV7-6, the J call TRBJ2-1; 7 bases agree with TRBD1. The V segment lost 4 bases and the J segment 8 bases; nucleotides outside the gene matches: 5. The germline gives CDR1 SGHVS, CDR2 FNYEAQ. The CDR3 has 13 amino acids. This CDR3 reads CASSSRQGDEQFF. In DNA, the CDR3 is TGTGCCAGCAGCTCGAGACAGGGTGATGAGCAGTTCTTC. Together with reference TRBV7-6 and TRBJ2-1, the CDR3 gives the full variable domain: GAGVSQSPRYKVTKRGQDVALRCDPISGHVSLYWYRQALGQGPEFLTYFNYEAQQDKSGLPNDRFSAERPEGSISTLTIQRTEQRDSAMYRCASSSRQGDEQFFGPGTRLTVL.

Ten or more counts support this clonotype. This beta chain was picked up by a library intended for alpha chains and is off target, so its count carries little meaning. The chain is built from TRBV20-1 and TRBJ1-1; tentatively, D is TRBD1 (5 bases). The CDR3 is 12 amino acids. Germline V lookup: CDR1 DFQATT, CDR2 SNEGSKA (reference sequence). V was pared by 3 bases and J by 1 base, with 6 bases between. This CDR3 is CSASQGNTEAFF. CDR3 DNA: TGCAGTGCTAGCCAGGGGAACACTGAAGCTTTCTTT.

A few counts support this clonotype. Little can be read into the size of this beta chain, an off-target read in a library designed for alpha chains. V is TRBV6-1 and J is TRBJ2-2; 7 bases fit TRBD2. After removal of 3 bases from V and 7 bases from J, the junction contained 2 bases not matched to a gene. Germline V CDR1 and CDR2: MNHNS, SASEGT. The CDR3 runs to 13 residues. Here the CDR3 reads CASSDWEGGELFF. The CDR3, as DNA: TGTGCCAGCAGTGATTGGGAGGGCGGGGAGCTGTTTTTT.

This clonotype appeared many times. Because this beta chain is a stray read in a library intended to capture alpha chains, its abundance should not be given much weight. The chain uses TRBV27 and TRBJ2-2, with 15 bases fitting TRBD2. The CDR3 loop spans 17 amino acids. The V segment lost 6 bases and the J segment 5 bases; nucleotides outside the gene matches: 7. Germline V gene lookup returns CDR1 MNHEY and CDR2 SMNVEV (reference sequence). The CDR3 bases are TGTGCCAGCAGACGCGGACTAGCGGGGGGGCAAACCGGGGAGCTGTTTTTT. It translates to CASRRGLAGGQTGELFF.

At least ten counts were recorded for this clonotype. This beta chain was picked up by a library intended for alpha chains and is off target, so its count carries little meaning. V gene TRBV20-1 combines with J gene TRBJ2-3, with 7 bases that match TRBD2. The CDR3 sequence is 15 residues long. The junction had 13 bases not matched to a gene; V was cut back by 3 bases and J by 7 bases. Germline V CDR1 and CDR2: DFQATT, SNEGSKA (reference sequence). CDR3 sequence (DNA): TGCAGTGCTAGCCCGCCGGGGACTATCTTTTATACGCAGTATTTT. It yields the protein CSASPPGTIFYTQYF.

This clonotype was recorded many times. As an off-target read in a library built for alpha chains, this beta chain has a frequency of little significance. The chain is built from TRBV6-1 and TRBJ1-2; D unresolved. In germline, CDR1 is MNHNS, CDR2 SASEGT. The CDR3 has 13 residues. Trimming removed 2 bases from V and 0 bases from J, with 4 bases in between. CDR3 sequence: CASSERPNYGYTF. CDR3 sequence (DNA): TGTGCCAGCAGTGAACGTCCTAACTATGGCTACACCTTC.

This clonotype is medium-sized. The library was designed around alpha chains, so this beta chain is a stray read whose abundance carries little weight. This sequence joins TRBV11-2 and TRBJ2-5, with 10 positions matching TRBD2. The V gene's germline CDR1 is SGHAT and CDR2 FQNNGV. This CDR3 has 14 amino acids. V gave up 3 bases and J gave up 6 bases; unmatched junction bases: 4. CDR3 in DNA: TGTGCCAGCAGCTTCACTAGCGGGGAACAGACCCAGTACTTC. Amino acids: CASSFTSGEQTQYF.

This clonotype was counted a few times. This beta chain is a stray sequence in a library constructed for alpha chains; its clone size is not meaningful. The V call is TRBV10-3, the J call TRBJ2-5, with 8 bases identical to TRBD1. The CDR3 totals 14 residues. Germline values: CDR1 ENHRY, CDR2 SYGVKD. V lost 6 bases, J lost 3 bases, and 6 bases stayed unmatched. DNA of the CDR3: TGTGCCATCAGCCCGGGACAGGTTAAAGAGACCCAGTACTTC. Translated: CAISPGQVKETQYF.

This clonotype has at least ten counts. This beta chain is a stray read from a library made for alpha chains; its abundance is not meaningful. The CDR3 sequence: CASSVFAGVSEAFF. The DNA of the CDR3 is TGTGCCAGCAGCGTATTTGCAGGGGTGTCTGAAGCTTTCTTT. The chain is built from TRBV9 and TRBJ1-1; tentatively, D is TRBD1 (6 bases). V was cut by 1 base and J by 6 bases, with 13 bases left in between. Germline lookup yields CDR1 SGDLS and CDR2 YYNGEE. The CDR3 loop spans 14 amino acids.

This clonotype was counted ten times or more. The library was designed around alpha chains, so this beta chain is a stray read whose abundance carries little weight. The chain carries TRBV18 and TRBJ1-6, with D possibly matching TRBD1 (6 bases). There are 18 residues in the CDR3. The germline V gene has CDR1 KGHSH and CDR2 LQKENI. Trimming stripped 2 bases from V and 1 base from J, with 15 bases between. The CDR3, as DNA: TGTGCCAGCTCACCAGTTCTGCCAGGGGTTTCCTATAATTCACCCCTCCACTTT. It codes for CASSPVLPGVSYNSPLHF.

This clonotype showed up many times. This beta chain came through as a stray read in a library set up for alpha chains, and its size says little. The rearrangement uses TRBV5-1 and TRBJ1-2; TRBD1 agrees at 7 bases. The trim removed 1 base at V and 3 bases at J, leaving 3 bases unmatched. Germline V gives CDR1 SGHRS, CDR2 YFSETQ. The CDR3 is 14 residues long. For the CDR3, the DNA is TGCGCCAGCAGCTTGAAGGGGGCGGACTATGGCTACACCTTC. Protein sequence: CASSLKGADYGYTF.

This clonotype was recorded at least ten times. This beta chain is an off-target read within a library intended for alpha chains, so its frequency means little. V usage is TRBV9 and J usage is TRBJ2-7, with D possibly called TRBD1 or TRBD2 (5 bases each). This CDR3 region has 14 residues. Between the trimmed V and J ends, which lost 2 bases and 3 bases, there was a span of 12 bases. CDR1 SGDLS and CDR2 YYNGEE come from the germline V gene. CDR3 sequence reads: CASSVQGDYYEQYF. The DNA of the CDR3 is TGTGCCAGCAGCGTCCAGGGAGATTACTACGAGCAGTACTTC.

Of note for this clonotype: Because the library targeted alpha chains, this beta chain is an off-target read whose size means little. The V call is TRBV28, the J call TRBJ2-3; 9 bases are a match to TRBD2. CDR1 is MDHEN and CDR2 is SYDVKM in the germline V gene. V was pared by 2 bases and J by 2 bases, with 2 bases of the junction left unmatched. CDR3 length equals 15 residues. The CDR3 DNA reads as TGTGCCAGCAGTTTACCTAGCGGGAACACAGATACGCAGTATTTT. Amino acid sequence: CASSLPSGNTDTQYF.